This TCR beta chain was profiled in a study of T cells in Graves' hyperthyroidism and ophthalmopathy. With 4 bases removed from V and 1 base from J, the gap between germline ends came to 10 bases. The length of the CDR3 is 14 residues. Looked up from germline, CDR1 is SEHNR and CDR2 is FQNEAQ (reference sequence). Broader study findings: In the blood, most expanded thyroid clonotypes above 0.001 appeared as well. A model built on 13 V-J features separated ophthalmopathy from stable hyperthyroidism.

Hyperthyroidism patients were newly diagnosed, had disease duration under 2 months, and were aged 18 to 65 years. The PBMCs were sourced from fresh peripheral blood (more than 8.5 ml). Amplification of TCR beta CDR3 regions was performed using RNA transcripts as template. TCR CDR3 underwent first-round RT-PCR with the HTBI primer set. TCRdb re-analysed the multiplex PCR reads in MiXCR, keeping a single row per CDR3 protein. The sample has around 380,000 distinct CDR3 sequences, 13% seen once. This clonotype was seen ten or more times. Its target is not known. The chain recombines TRBV7-9 with TRBJ1-1; D not certain. This receptor was obtained from a man aged 25-40 years with Graves' hyperthyroidism that later progressed to Graves' ophthalmopathy. Sequencing was performed on blood. Here the CDR3 DNA reads TGTGCCAGCAGCTCAAGGACTCGGAACACTGAAGCTTTCTTT. It encodes CASSSRTRNTEAFF.